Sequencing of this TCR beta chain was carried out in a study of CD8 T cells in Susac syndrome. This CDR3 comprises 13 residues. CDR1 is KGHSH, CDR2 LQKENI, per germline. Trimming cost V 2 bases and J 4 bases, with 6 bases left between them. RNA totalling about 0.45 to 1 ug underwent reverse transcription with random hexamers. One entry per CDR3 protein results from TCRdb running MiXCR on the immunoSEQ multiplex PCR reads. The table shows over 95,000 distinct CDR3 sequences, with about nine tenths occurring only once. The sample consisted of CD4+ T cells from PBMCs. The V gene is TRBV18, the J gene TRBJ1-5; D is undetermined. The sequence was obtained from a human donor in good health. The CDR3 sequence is CASSPKGNQPQHF. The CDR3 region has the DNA TGTGCCAGCTCACCAAAAGGGAATCAGCCCCAGCATTTT.